What follows are 3 T cell receptor beta chains derived from one specimen sequenced in a study of technical replicates of blood from several donors. Produced via immunoSEQ multiplex PCR; TCRdb's table is partial and in-frame only. The sample has 65,000 to 90,000 clones; under 99% are singletons. Sequenced input: T cells isolated from PBMCs. Every receptor here comes from a human donor in good health.

This rearrangement joins TRBV2 to TRBJ1-4, with 7 bases matching TRBD1. The CDR3 totals 16 residues. CDR1 is SNHLY and CDR2 is FYNNEI in the germline V gene. The trim removed 4 bases at V and 8 bases at J, leaving 13 bases unmatched. The CDR3 coding sequence is TGTGCCAGCAGTGCAACAGGGGTGGGGGTGCGAGAAAAACTGTTTTTT. Translated, it gives CASSATGVGVREKLFF.

The rearrangement uses TRBV5-1 and TRBJ1-1, with D hard to call. Trimming removed 5 bases at V and 0 bases at J, with 8 bases between. The CDR3 length is 13 residues. CDR1 is SGHRS, CDR2 YFSETQ, per germline. The CDR3 sequence: CASRRDLNTEAFF. CDR3 sequence (DNA): TGCGCCAGCAGGAGGGATTTGAACACTGAAGCTTTCTTT.

This chain joins TRBV5-1 and TRBJ2-1; D might be TRBD1 (5 bases). The ends were cut back, 1 base at V and 7 bases at J, with 9 bases in the middle. The germline gives CDR1 SGHRS, CDR2 YFSETQ. The CDR3 totals 13 residues. The CDR3 nucleotides read TGCGCCAGCAGCTTGATGGGGCGGAATGAGCAGTTCTTC. Encoded protein: CASSLMGRNEQFF.